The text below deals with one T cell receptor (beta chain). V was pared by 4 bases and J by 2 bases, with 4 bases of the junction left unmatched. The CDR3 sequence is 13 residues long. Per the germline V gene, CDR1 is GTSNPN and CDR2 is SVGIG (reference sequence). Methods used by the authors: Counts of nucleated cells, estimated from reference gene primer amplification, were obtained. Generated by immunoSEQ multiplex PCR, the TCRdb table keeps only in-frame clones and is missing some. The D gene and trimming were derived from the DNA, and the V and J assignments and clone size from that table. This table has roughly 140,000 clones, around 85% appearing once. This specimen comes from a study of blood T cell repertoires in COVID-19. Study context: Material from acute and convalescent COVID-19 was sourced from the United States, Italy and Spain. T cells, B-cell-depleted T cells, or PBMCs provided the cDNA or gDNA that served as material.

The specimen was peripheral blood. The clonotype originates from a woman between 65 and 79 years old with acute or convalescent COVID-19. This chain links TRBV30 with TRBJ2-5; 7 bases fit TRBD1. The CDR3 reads CAWTGTAQETQYF. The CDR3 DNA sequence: TGTGCCTGGACTGGGACAGCACAAGAGACCCAGTACTTC.